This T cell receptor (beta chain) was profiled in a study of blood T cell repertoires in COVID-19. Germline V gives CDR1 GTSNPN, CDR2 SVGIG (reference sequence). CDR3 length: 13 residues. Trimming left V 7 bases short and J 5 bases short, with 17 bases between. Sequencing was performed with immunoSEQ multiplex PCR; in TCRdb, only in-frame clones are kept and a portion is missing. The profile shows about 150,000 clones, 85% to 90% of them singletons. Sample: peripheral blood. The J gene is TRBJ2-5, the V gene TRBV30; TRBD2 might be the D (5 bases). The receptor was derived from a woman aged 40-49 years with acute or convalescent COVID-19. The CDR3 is CALKTWETETQYF. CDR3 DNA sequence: TGTGCCTTAAAAACTTGGGAGACGGAGACCCAGTACTTC.